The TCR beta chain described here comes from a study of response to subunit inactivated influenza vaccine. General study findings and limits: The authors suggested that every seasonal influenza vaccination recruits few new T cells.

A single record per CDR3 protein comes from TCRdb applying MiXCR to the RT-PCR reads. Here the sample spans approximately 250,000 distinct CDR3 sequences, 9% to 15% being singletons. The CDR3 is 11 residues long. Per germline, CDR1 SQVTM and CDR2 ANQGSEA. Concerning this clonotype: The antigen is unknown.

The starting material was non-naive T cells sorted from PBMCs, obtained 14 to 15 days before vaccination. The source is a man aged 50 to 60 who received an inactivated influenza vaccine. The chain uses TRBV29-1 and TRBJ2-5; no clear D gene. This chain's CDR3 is CSVLIQETQYF. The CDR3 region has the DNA TGCAGTGTTTTAATCCAAGAGACCCAGTACTTC.